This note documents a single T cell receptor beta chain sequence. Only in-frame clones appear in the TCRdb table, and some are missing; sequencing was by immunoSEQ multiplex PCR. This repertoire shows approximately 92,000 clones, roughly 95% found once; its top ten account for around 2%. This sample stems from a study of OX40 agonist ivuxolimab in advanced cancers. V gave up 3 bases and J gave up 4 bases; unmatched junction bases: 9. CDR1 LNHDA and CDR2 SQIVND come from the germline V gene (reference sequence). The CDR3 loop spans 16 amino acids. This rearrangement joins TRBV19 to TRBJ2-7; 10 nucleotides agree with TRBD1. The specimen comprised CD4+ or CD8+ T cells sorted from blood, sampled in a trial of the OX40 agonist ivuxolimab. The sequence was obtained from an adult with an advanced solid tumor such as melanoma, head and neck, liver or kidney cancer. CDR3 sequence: CASSMDPGQGIYEQYF. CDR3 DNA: TGTGCCAGTAGTATGGATCCGGGACAGGGGATTTACGAGCAGTACTTC.